The 4 T cell receptor beta chains in this list originate from one sample, sequenced in a study of CD8 T cells in Susac syndrome. Random-hexamer reverse transcription was applied to roughly 0.5 to 1 ug RNA. TCRdb re-derived calls from the immunoSEQ multiplex PCR reads in MiXCR, one entry per CDR3 protein. The repertoire has under 90,000 distinct CDR3 sequences, roughly 94% of them found once; the top ten carry about 0.45%. Sequenced material: CD8+ T cells from PBMCs. These receptors all stem from a human donor with Susac syndrome.

In DNA, the CDR3 is TGCAGCGTCCCCCGGGTGGACGGGAGCTCCTACAATGAGCAGTTCTTC. Its translation is CSVPRVDGSSYNEQFF. V is TRBV29-1 and J is TRBJ2-1; D possibly corresponds to TRBD2 (6 bases). Looked up from germline, CDR1 is SQVTM and CDR2 is ANQGSEA. The ends were cut back, 6 bases at V and 0 bases at J, with 18 bases in the middle. CDR3 length equals 16 residues.

The gene calls are TRBV4-3 and TRBJ2-7; TRBD1 matches at 7 bases. J lost 2 bases, V lost 2 bases, and 6 bases had no gene match. This CDR3 comprises 15 residues. Germline V gene data show CDR1 as LGHNA and CDR2 as YSLEER. CDR3 protein: CASSQRDSSAYEQYF. In nucleotides, the CDR3 is TGCGCCAGCAGCCAACGGGACAGTTCGGCCTACGAGCAGTACTTC.

The chain joins TRBV9 to TRBJ2-7; perhaps TRBD2 as D (6 bases). Trimming took off 4 bases at V and 2 bases at J, with 13 bases between the two ends. The CDR3 extends over 14 amino acids. Germline CDR1 SGDLS, CDR2 YYNGEE. CDR3 loop: CASSPRGSPYEQYF. The DNA of the CDR3 is TGTGCCAGCAGCCCCCGGGGGTCTCCCTACGAGCAGTACTTC.

This clonotype has only a few counts. The chain is built from TRBV6-5 and TRBJ2-5; D uncertain. Trimming cost V 0 bases and J 2 bases, with 7 bases left between them. There are 14 residues in the CDR3. CDR1 and CDR2 (germline): MNHEY, SVGAGI. In DNA form, the CDR3 reads TGTGCCAGCAGTTACTCTGCAGGACAAGAGACCCAGTACTTC. This translates into CASSYSAGQETQYF.